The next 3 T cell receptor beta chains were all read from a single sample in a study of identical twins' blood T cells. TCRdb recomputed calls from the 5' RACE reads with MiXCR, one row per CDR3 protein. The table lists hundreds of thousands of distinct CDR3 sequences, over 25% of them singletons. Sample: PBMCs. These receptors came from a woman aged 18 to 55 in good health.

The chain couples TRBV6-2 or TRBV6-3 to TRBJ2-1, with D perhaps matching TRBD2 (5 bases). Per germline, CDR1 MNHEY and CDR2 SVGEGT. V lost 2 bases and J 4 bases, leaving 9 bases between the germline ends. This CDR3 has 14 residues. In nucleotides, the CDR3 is TGTGCCAGCAGTTACAGGACTTCTTACAATGAGCAGTTCTTC. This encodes CASSYRTSYNEQFF.

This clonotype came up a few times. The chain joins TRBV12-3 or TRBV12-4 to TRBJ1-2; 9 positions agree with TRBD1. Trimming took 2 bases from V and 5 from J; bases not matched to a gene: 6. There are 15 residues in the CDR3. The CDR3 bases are TGTGCCAGCAGTTTAATGTGGACAGGGGTGTATGGCTACACCTTC. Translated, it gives CASSLMWTGVYGYTF.

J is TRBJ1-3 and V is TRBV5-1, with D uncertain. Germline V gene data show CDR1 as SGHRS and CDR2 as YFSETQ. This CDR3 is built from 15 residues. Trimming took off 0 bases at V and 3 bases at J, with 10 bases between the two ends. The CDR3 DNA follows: TGCGCCAGCAGCTTGGGTAGCCGCCATGGAAACACCATATATTTT. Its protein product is CASSLGSRHGNTIYF. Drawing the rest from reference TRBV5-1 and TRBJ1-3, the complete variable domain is KAGVTQTPRYLIKTRGQQVTLSCSPISGHRSVSWYQQTPGQGLQFLFEYFSETQRNKGNFPGRFSGRQFSNSRSEMNVSTLELGDSALYLCASSLGSRHGNTIYFGEGSWLTVV.